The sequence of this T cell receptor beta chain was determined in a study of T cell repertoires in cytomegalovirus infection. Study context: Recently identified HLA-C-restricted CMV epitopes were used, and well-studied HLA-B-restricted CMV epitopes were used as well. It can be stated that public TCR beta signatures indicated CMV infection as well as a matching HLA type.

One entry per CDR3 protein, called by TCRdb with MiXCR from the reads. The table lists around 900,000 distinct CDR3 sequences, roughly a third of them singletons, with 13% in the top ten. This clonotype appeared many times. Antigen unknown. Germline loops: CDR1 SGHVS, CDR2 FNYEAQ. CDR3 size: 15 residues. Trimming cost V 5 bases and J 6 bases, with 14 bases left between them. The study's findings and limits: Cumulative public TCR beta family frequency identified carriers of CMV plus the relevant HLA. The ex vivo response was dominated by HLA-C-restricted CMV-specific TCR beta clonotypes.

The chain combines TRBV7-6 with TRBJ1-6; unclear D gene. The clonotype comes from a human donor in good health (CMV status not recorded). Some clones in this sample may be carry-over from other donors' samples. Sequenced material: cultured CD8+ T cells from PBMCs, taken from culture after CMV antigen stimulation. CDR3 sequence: CASSLKRTRNSPLHF. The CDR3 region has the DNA TGTGCCAGCAGCCTAAAGAGGACCCGTAATTCACCCCTCCACTTT.